The 17 T cell receptor beta chains presented below share a single source sample, sequenced in a study of T cells in Graves' hyperthyroidism and ophthalmopathy. The investigators amplified TCR beta CDR3 regions from RNA transcripts. The study used the HTBI primer set for a first-round RT-PCR of the TCR CDR3. TCRdb called the multiplex PCR reads again in MiXCR, with one record for every CDR3 protein. This table has about 250,000 distinct CDR3 sequences, over 20% appearing once. The source material was blood. The receptors shown here come from a young man with Graves' ophthalmopathy.

J is TRBJ1-2 and V is TRBV5-1; D possibly corresponds to TRBD1 (5 bases). Germline V gene lookup returns CDR1 SGHRS and CDR2 YFSETQ. The V gene lost 3 bases and the J gene lost 3 bases, with 12 bases spanning the gap. This CDR3 has 14 residues. The CDR3 bases are TGCGCCAGCAGCTGGGACGGTGATTACTATGGCTACACCTTC. It specifies CASSWDGDYYGYTF.

This clonotype was found a few times. The CDR3 DNA reads as TGTGCCAGCAGCCAGCAGGGGGTGAACTATGGCTACACCTTC. Protein: CASSQQGVNYGYTF. This sequence joins TRBV13 and TRBJ1-2; 7 bases line up with TRBD1. V dropped 5 bases and J dropped 2; count of bases not matched to a gene: 5. Germline CDR1 reads PRHDT; CDR2 reads FYEKMQ (reference sequence). This CDR3 spans 14 amino acids.

This chain links TRBV12-3 or TRBV12-4 with TRBJ2-1; D gene uncertain. V gave up 7 bases and J gave up 5 bases, with 12 bases separating them. The CDR3 runs 13 residues. CDR3 region: CASTLILNNEQFF. CDR3 bases: TGTGCCAGCACCCTTATCCTGAACAATGAGCAGTTCTTC.

This clonotype has more than one count but fewer than ten. The rearrangement joins TRBV18 to TRBJ2-2, with no clear D. Germline V gives CDR1 KGHSH, CDR2 LQKENI. The CDR3 has 15 amino acids. V lost 5 bases and J lost 0, with 10 bases in between. The CDR3: CASSADATNTGELFF. The CDR3 bases are TGTGCCAGCTCAGCGGACGCCACGAACACCGGGGAGCTGTTTTTT.

This clonotype was observed a few times. The CDR3 nucleotides are TGTGCCAGCAGTTACTTGCGGGACGAGCAGTACTTC. This codes for CASSYLRDEQYF. The chain uses TRBV6-2 or TRBV6-3 and TRBJ2-7; D is possibly TRBD2 (5 bases). The CDR3 loop spans 12 amino acids. Trimming pared 1 base from V and 5 bases from J, leaving 6 bases between. Germline loops: CDR1 MNHEY, CDR2 SVGEGT.

This sequence joins TRBV19 and TRBJ1-2; no reliable D call. V was trimmed by 0 bases and J by 8 bases, leaving 7 bases between them. The CDR3 totals 12 residues. Germline V CDR1 and CDR2: LNHDA, SQIVND (reference sequence). CDR3: CASSIERRGYTF. As DNA, the CDR3 is TGTGCCAGTAGTATAGAGAGGAGAGGCTACACCTTC.

This clonotype was observed a few times. The chain carries TRBV2 and TRBJ1-5, with unresolved D. Trimming took off 10 bases at V and 0 bases at J, with 10 bases between the two ends. The CDR3 runs to 13 residues. Germline CDR1 is SNHLY and CDR2 is FYNNEI. Here the CDR3 reads CATRGDSNQPQHF. The CDR3 DNA follows: TGTGCCACTCGAGGCGATAGCAATCAGCCCCAGCATTTT.

The gene calls are TRBV5-1 and TRBJ1-2, with D unclear. Trimming removed 0 bases from V and 4 bases from J, with 7 bases in between. The germline V gene encodes CDR1 SGHRS and CDR2 YFSETQ. The CDR3 runs 13 residues. CDR3 DNA sequence: TGCGCCAGCAGCTTGGATCCGATCTATGGCTACACCTTC. Translation: CASSLDPIYGYTF.

In this sample, this clonotype turned up a few times. The rearrangement joins TRBV19 to TRBJ1-1, with a weak D call TRBD1 (5 bases). Trimming stripped 6 bases from V and 0 bases from J, with 17 bases between. Germline loops: CDR1 LNHDA, CDR2 SQIVND (reference sequence). CDR3 length equals 16 residues. Written as DNA, the CDR3 is TGTGCCAGTAGCCTCCTAACAGGTCTCATGAACACTGAAGCTTTCTTT. This sequence encodes CASSLLTGLMNTEAFF.

The count of this clonotype is one. This chain joins TRBV2 and TRBJ2-7; tentatively, D is TRBD1 (5 bases). The CDR3 has 14 residues. In germline, CDR1 is SNHLY, CDR2 FYNNEI. V was shortened by 7 bases and J by 3 bases, with 16 bases between the two germline ends. The CDR3 bases are TGTGCCAGCAAAGAGGACACCCACCACTACGAGCAGTACTTC. Protein: CASKEDTHHYEQYF.

In its sample, this clonotype was seen many times. This chain joins TRBV6-1 and TRBJ1-1; D unclear. The V and J ends lost 7 bases and 5 bases respectively, with 8 bases between them. CDR1 and CDR2 (germline): MNHNS, SASEGT. This CDR3 is built from 11 residues. The CDR3 nucleotides are TGTGCCAGCACCCATTGGACTGAAGCTTTCTTT. This translates into CASTHWTEAFF.

This clonotype was counted many times. DNA for the CDR3: TGTGCCAGCTCGTCCGCGAGGATGAGCTCCTACAATGAGCAGTTCTTC. Residues: CASSSARMSSYNEQFF. The rearrangement joins TRBV18 to TRBJ2-1, with no clear D. From germline, CDR1 is KGHSH and CDR2 LQKENI. The germline V and J ends were trimmed by 6 bases and 0 bases, with 15 bases remaining between them. The CDR3 loop spans 16 amino acids.

With regard to this clonotype: With a much larger clone just one base away, this may be a read error. The chain joins TRBV2 to TRBJ1-4, with 9 bases aligning to TRBD1. The V gene's germline CDR1 is SNHLY and CDR2 FYNNEI. The CDR3 length is 14 residues. CDR3 sequence: CAGSAGTGYEKLFF. The CDR3 DNA is TGTGCCGGCAGTGCCGGGACAGGGTATGAAAAACTGTTTTTT.

This clonotype has at least ten counts. The chain has TRBV11-2 and TRBJ2-1; TRBD1 might be the D (5 bases). V gave up 1 base and J gave up 9 bases, with 16 bases separating them. Per the germline V gene, CDR1 is SGHAT and CDR2 is FQNNGV. The CDR3 length is 15 residues. CDR3 sequence (DNA): TGTGCCAGCAGCTTAGGGGTACAGGTTGACAGTGAGCAGTTCTTC. It is translated as CASSLGVQVDSEQFF.

This clonotype has only a few counts. This chain's CDR3 is CASSSLGTGNQPQHF. CDR3 nucleotides: TGTGCCAGCAGCTCCTTAGGGACGGGCAATCAGCCCCAGCATTTT. V and J are TRBV28 and TRBJ1-5; a possible D gene is TRBD1 (5 bases). The germline V gene has CDR1 MDHEN and CDR2 SYDVKM. The CDR3 length is 15 residues. The germline V and J ends were trimmed by 6 bases and 2 bases, with 14 bases remaining between them.

This clonotype was counted many times. The chain links TRBV2 to TRBJ2-7, with 12 positions matching TRBD1. With V trimmed by 7 bases and J by 3 bases, 4 bases remained unmatched. Germline CDR1 is SNHLY and CDR2 is FYNNEI. The CDR3 length is 14 residues. The CDR3 loop is CASNRDRGRYEQYF. Written as DNA, the CDR3 is TGTGCCAGCAACCGGGACAGGGGGCGCTACGAGCAGTACTTC.

The chain links TRBV30 to TRBJ2-5; 8 bases match TRBD1. The CDR3 consists of 16 residues. V was clipped by 0 bases and J by 5 bases; unmatched bases: 11. Germline V gives CDR1 GTSNPN, CDR2 SVGIG (reference sequence). CDR3 sequence: CAWSVFRSGGRETQYF. CDR3 DNA: TGTGCCTGGAGTGTCTTCCGGTCAGGGGGCAGGGAGACCCAGTACTTC.